This record looks at one T cell receptor beta chain sequence and its context. Its target is not known. For repertoire sequencing, the TCR beta CDR3 regions were amplified from RNA transcripts. An opening RT-PCR round employed HTBI primers and preceded a second-round multiplex PCR. TCRdb redid the calling of the multiplex PCR reads with MiXCR, one entry per CDR3 protein. This sample has over 200,000 distinct CDR3 sequences; roughly 27% occur once, and the top ten carry approximately 9.6%. This sample was included in a study of Graves' ophthalmopathy and Graves' hyperthyroidism. The CDR3 is 15 amino acids. Germline V gene sequence: CDR1 SGHAT, CDR2 FQNNGV. Ophthalmopathy donors showed moderate-to-severe activity, CAS ≥3, NOSPECS ≥4 and a duration under 3 months. None of the included patients had other autoimmune diseases, uncontrolled infections, pregnancy or lactation, as these led to exclusion. Study results and limitations: The model flagged ophthalmopathy progression at approximately 70% sensitivity and under 75% specificity. Most expanded clonotypes in thyroid above 0.001 frequency also showed up in blood.

The sample consisted of peripheral blood. The rearrangement joins TRBV11-2 to TRBJ2-5, with a tentative D call TRBD1 (8 bases). The DNA end lines up better with TRBJ2-7; the J call may be wrong. This receptor was obtained from a man aged 50 to 60 with Graves' ophthalmopathy. In DNA, the CDR3 is TGTGCCAGCAGCCGCACAGGGGGAGGGCCATACGAGCAGTACTTC. This codes for CASSRTGGGPYEQYF.